The source of this T cell receptor (beta chain) is a study of blood T cell repertoires in COVID-19. Whole-study context: The samples span acute and convalescent COVID-19 from the United States, Italy and Spain. PBMCs, B-cell-depleted T cells, or T cells were the source of the cDNA or gDNA that made up the material.

From germline, CDR1 is MDHEN and CDR2 SYDVKM. Trimming removed 10 bases from V and 6 bases from J; junction bases left unmatched: 7. CDR3 length: 14 residues. Per the original data handling: Estimation of nucleated cell counts relied on the amplification of reference gene primers. Generated by immunoSEQ multiplex PCR, the TCRdb table keeps only in-frame clones and is missing some. The DNA gave D and trimming, while V, J and clone size come from that table. The sample lists about 120,000 clones; just under 80% were seen once. V usage is TRBV28 and J usage is TRBJ2-2, with 11 positions matching TRBD1. The clonotype originates from a man aged 55 to 70 with active or convalescent COVID-19. The sequenced material came from peripheral blood. The DNA for the CDR3 is TGTGCCACTGGGGACAGGGGGTTCGCCGGGGAGCTGTTTTTT. Protein sequence: CATGDRGFAGELFF.